This T cell receptor beta chain was retrieved from a study of T cells in Graves' hyperthyroidism and ophthalmopathy. From germline, CDR1 is SEHNR and CDR2 FQNEAQ (reference sequence). V shed 3 bases and J shed 6 bases, with 11 bases lying between them. There are 13 residues in the CDR3. This clonotype turned up a few times. Amplification yielded TCR beta CDR3 regions, with RNA transcripts as the source. TCR CDR3 regions were first amplified by RT-PCR with HTBI primers. MiXCR, applied by TCRdb to the multiplex PCR reads, yields one record per CDR3 protein. The data hold hundreds of thousands of distinct CDR3 sequences, with roughly 20% observed a single time.

The sequence was obtained from a man between 25 and 39 years old with Graves' ophthalmopathy. The chain joins TRBV7-9 to TRBJ1-2; D might be TRBD1 (6 bases). Sequencing used blood. CDR3 bases: TGTGCCAGCAGCTTGATGGGGGCACATGGCTACACCTTC. Translation: CASSLMGAHGYTF. The full variable domain, completed using reference TRBV7-9 and TRBJ1-2, is DTGVSQNPRHKITKRGQNVTFRCDPISEHNRLYWYRQTLGQGPEFLTYFQNEAQLEKSRLLSDRFSAERPKGSFSTLEIQRTEQGDSAMYLCASSLMGAHGYTFGSGTRLTVV.